Each of the 30 T cell receptor beta chains below was sequenced from the same sample in a study of T cell changes during pregnancy in multiple sclerosis. Assay: immunoSEQ multiplex PCR; the TCRdb copy retains only in-frame clones and omits some. The data hold approximately 130,000 clones, with about 94% observed a single time. Sequenced material: peripheral blood, taken before pregnancy. These receptors all stem from a female donor with multiple sclerosis, enrolled in a pregnancy study.

The rearrangement uses TRBV5-4 and TRBJ2-5; TRBD2 aligns across 12 bases. With 3 bases clipped from V and 5 bases from J, the junction kept 5 bases outside the gene matches. The CDR3 contains 15 residues. CDR1 is SGHNT, CDR2 YYREEE, per germline (reference sequence). The CDR3 loop is CASSWLAGGGETQYF. The CDR3 nucleotides read TGTGCCAGCAGCTGGCTAGCGGGAGGGGGGGAGACCCAGTACTTC.

The chain is built from TRBV6-5 and TRBJ1-5; 11 nucleotides match TRBD1. The CDR3 has 15 amino acids. J was trimmed by 4 bases and V by 5 bases; bases with no gene match: 4. CDR1 MNHEY and CDR2 SVGAGI come from the germline V gene. CDR3 bases: TGTGCCAGCAGTCGGACAGGGGGCGGTAATCAGCCCCAGCATTTT. Residues: CASSRTGGGNQPQHF.

The chain is built from TRBV25-1 and TRBJ1-2, with 9 bases aligning to TRBD1. The CDR3 is 14 amino acids. V trimming: 2 bases; J trimming: 8 bases; junction bases outside the gene matches: 6. In germline, CDR1 is MGHDK, CDR2 SYGVNS. The chain's CDR3 is CASSELTGGKGYTF. The CDR3 DNA sequence: TGTGCCAGCAGTGAACTCACAGGGGGCAAAGGCTACACCTTC.

The J gene is TRBJ2-1, the V gene TRBV5-1, with a possible D match to TRBD1 (8 bases). This CDR3 spans 17 amino acids. Germline V gives CDR1 SGHRS, CDR2 YFSETQ. V shed 7 bases and J shed 8 bases, with 28 bases lying between them. CDR3 coding DNA: TGCGCCAGCTCCCCGAGAGCAGCGGGAATCAGGGGGCATGAGCAGTTCTTC. As protein: CASSPRAAGIRGHEQFF.

The rearrangement links TRBV7-9 to TRBJ1-1, with D possibly being TRBD1 (6 bases). This CDR3 is built from 15 residues. Germline V gives CDR1 SEHNR, CDR2 FQNEAQ (reference sequence). The V gene lost 2 bases and the J gene lost 5 bases, with 15 bases spanning the gap. CDR3 amino acids: CASSLPARGGTEAFF. CDR3 DNA sequence: TGTGCCAGCAGCTTACCAGCGAGAGGGGGAACTGAAGCTTTCTTT.

The chain is built from TRBV28 and TRBJ2-5; 11 nucleotides line up with TRBD2. The V and J ends lost 8 bases and 5 bases, in that order; junction bases with no gene match: 10. Germline lookup yields CDR1 MDHEN and CDR2 SYDVKM. This CDR3 contains 15 residues. The CDR3 reads CASSLAGGPGETQYF. CDR3 coding DNA: TGTGCCAGCTCTTTAGCGGGAGGGCCTGGGGAGACCCAGTACTTC.

V and J are TRBV27 and TRBJ1-1; 10 bases line up with TRBD1. The V and J ends lost 5 bases and 4 bases, in that order; junction bases with no gene match: 10. Per germline, CDR1 MNHEY and CDR2 SMNVEV (reference sequence). The CDR3 sequence is 16 residues long. The CDR3 here is CASSKRQGAFSTEAFF. The CDR3 nucleotides are TGTGCCAGCAGTAAAAGACAGGGGGCGTTCTCCACTGAAGCTTTCTTT.

This chain connects TRBV18 to TRBJ2-2, with TRBD1 matching 9 bases. This CDR3 spans 15 amino acids. Germline CDR1 is KGHSH and CDR2 is LQKENI. V dropped 2 bases and J dropped 3; count of bases not matched to a gene: 1. Here the CDR3 reads CASSPDRGYTGELFF. CDR3 bases: TGTGCCAGCTCACCAGACAGGGGGTACACCGGGGAGCTGTTTTTT.

The chain is built from TRBV19 and TRBJ2-1, with D unresolved. The CDR3 length is 14 residues. V was cut by 3 bases and J by 5 bases, with 11 bases left in between. Germline V CDR1 and CDR2: LNHDA, SQIVND (reference sequence). This CDR3 is CASSIYGRDNEQFF. The CDR3 bases are TGTGCCAGTAGTATCTACGGTCGGGACAATGAGCAGTTCTTC.

The rearrangement joins TRBV19 to TRBJ1-2, with 8 bases lining up with TRBD1. After removal of 3 bases from V and 2 bases from J, the junction contained 5 bases not matched to a gene. The CDR3 is 15 amino acids. Germline V gene data show CDR1 as LNHDA and CDR2 as SQIVND (reference sequence). The CDR3 nucleotides read TGTGCCAGTAGTATGGACAGGGAACTAAACTATGGCTACACCTTC. Residues: CASSMDRELNYGYTF.

The V call is TRBV5-1, the J call TRBJ1-1, with D maybe TRBD1 (5 bases). The CDR3 runs 14 residues. Between the trimmed V and J ends, which lost 4 bases and 4 bases, there was a span of 14 bases. Germline V CDR1 and CDR2: SGHRS, YFSETQ. CDR3 bases: TGCGCCAGCAGCCCTGGATTGGGGGGCACTGAAGCTTTCTTT. Translating gives CASSPGLGGTEAFF.

Note on this clone: Other nucleotide sequences in the sample specify the same CDR3. The chain recombines TRBV18 with TRBJ2-7; D possibly corresponds to TRBD1 (6 bases). Germline V gives CDR1 KGHSH, CDR2 LQKENI. The V and J ends lost 3 bases and 3 bases respectively, with 9 bases between them. This CDR3 has 13 amino acids. The CDR3 sequence is CASSPPTGYEQYF. CDR3 nucleotides: TGTGCCAGCTCACCGCCGACAGGCTACGAGCAGTACTTC.

The chain recombines TRBV2 with TRBJ2-7; D unresolved. Trimming left V 0 bases short and J 3 bases short, with 6 bases between. The CDR3 totals 13 residues. Germline loops: CDR1 SNHLY, CDR2 FYNNEI. The DNA of the CDR3 is TGTGCCAGCAGTGAAGCGAACGGCTACGAGCAGTACTTC. As protein: CASSEANGYEQYF.

This clone was recorded once. The CDR3 bases are TGTGCCAGCAGCCCAAGGGGGGCTAGCGGGGGACTCTGGGATGAGCAGTTCTTC. This codes for CASSPRGASGGLWDEQFF. The chain uses TRBV9 and TRBJ2-1; 10 positions match TRBD2. The CDR3 is 18 amino acids. The germline gives CDR1 SGDLS, CDR2 YYNGEE. Trimming cost V 4 bases and J 8 bases; bases outside gene matches: 18.

This chain joins TRBV7-3 and TRBJ1-1; tentative D call: TRBD1 (6 bases). This CDR3 spans 14 amino acids. Per the germline V gene, CDR1 is SGHTA and CDR2 is FQGTGA. Trimming removed 8 bases from V and 5 bases from J, with 18 bases in between. The CDR3 reads CASSGLGAGTEAFF. The CDR3, as DNA: TGTGCCAGCTCAGGGCTGGGGGCAGGAACTGAAGCTTTCTTT.

V is TRBV30 and J is TRBJ2-7; perhaps TRBD1 as D (5 bases). Germline values: CDR1 GTSNPN, CDR2 SVGIG (reference sequence). V lost 2 bases and J 3 bases, leaving 11 bases between the germline ends. The CDR3 has 13 amino acids. CDR3 protein: CAWSWGGYYEQYF. The CDR3 DNA reads as TGTGCCTGGAGTTGGGGCGGCTACTACGAGCAGTACTTC.

The chain uses TRBV7-3 and TRBJ2-1; 8 positions match TRBD1. Germline V gives CDR1 SGHTA, CDR2 FQGTGA. The CDR3 is made up of 15 amino acids. V lost 3 bases and J lost 4; bases outside the gene matches: 5. CDR3 region: CASSLSGGEYNEQFF. The CDR3, as DNA: TGTGCCAGCAGCTTGTCAGGGGGCGAGTACAATGAGCAGTTCTTC.

In this sample, this clone turned up once. This rearrangement joins TRBV30 to TRBJ2-3, with 9 bases fitting TRBD1. V was pared by 0 bases and J by 5 bases, with 9 bases of the junction left unmatched. This CDR3 is 16 amino acids long. CDR1 and CDR2 from the germline V gene are GTSNPN and SVGIG (reference sequence). The CDR3 here is CAWSVPYRGPEDTQYF. In nucleotides, the CDR3 is TGTGCCTGGAGTGTCCCCTACAGGGGGCCTGAAGATACGCAGTATTTT.

This clone was recorded a few times. The chain is built from TRBV19 and TRBJ1-1; D may be TRBD1 (5 bases). Germline CDR1 reads LNHDA; CDR2 reads SQIVND (reference sequence). Deletions cut 4 bases from V and 2 bases from J, with 14 bases between. This CDR3 comprises 15 residues. The CDR3 sequence: CASSRGGTPNTEAFF. The CDR3 DNA is TGTGCCAGTAGTAGGGGGGGTACCCCAAACACTGAAGCTTTCTTT.

The rearrangement joins TRBV27 to TRBJ2-2, with D tentatively TRBD2 (6 bases). V lost 5 bases to trimming and J lost 7 bases, with 17 bases between them. The CDR3 totals 15 residues. Germline V lookup: CDR1 MNHEY, CDR2 SMNVEV (reference sequence). CDR3 sequence (DNA): TGTGCCAGCAGTGCCGACGGGGACGGGGGCGGGGAGCTGTTTTTT. This translates into CASSADGDGGGELFF.

The chain links TRBV5-6 to TRBJ2-5, with D maybe TRBD2 (6 bases). This CDR3 region has 14 residues. The V and J ends lost 2 bases and 2 bases respectively, with 10 bases between them. Germline values: CDR1 SGHDT, CDR2 YYEEEE. In DNA form, the CDR3 reads TGTGCCAGCAGCTTTATAGCGGCACAAGAGACCCAGTACTTC. As protein: CASSFIAAQETQYF.

V gene TRBV5-6 combines with J gene TRBJ2-1, with 7 bases fitting TRBD1. CDR1 is SGHDT and CDR2 is YYEEEE in the germline V gene. The CDR3 totals 14 residues. The junction had 4 bases not matched to a gene; V was cut back by 3 bases and J by 4 bases. CDR3 nucleotides: TGTGCCAGCAGCTCGGACAGGATTTACAATGAGCAGTTCTTC. Protein sequence: CASSSDRIYNEQFF.

J is TRBJ2-5 and V is TRBV5-1, with TRBD1 as a possible D gene (5 bases). The CDR3 sequence is 14 residues long. V lost 0 bases and J lost 5, with 11 bases in between. Germline V lookup: CDR1 SGHRS, CDR2 YFSETQ. CDR3 coding DNA: TGCGCCAGCAGCTTGGTTCAGGGTGCGGAGACCCAGTACTTC. Its protein product is CASSLVQGAETQYF.

The gene calls are TRBV27 and TRBJ1-6; D unclear. The CDR3 sequence is 15 residues long. Trimming took off 3 bases at V and 8 bases at J, with 14 bases between the two ends. Germline CDR1 and CDR2: MNHEY and SMNVEV (reference sequence). CDR3 amino acids: CASSFYSGEDSPLHF. The CDR3 DNA reads TGTGCCAGCAGTTTTTATTCCGGGGAGGATTCACCCCTCCACTTT.

The J gene is TRBJ1-1, the V gene TRBV28; D ambiguous. Looked up from germline, CDR1 is MDHEN and CDR2 is SYDVKM. The CDR3 extends over 13 amino acids. The V gene lost 6 bases and the J gene lost 8 bases, with 16 bases spanning the gap. The CDR3 protein is CASRATGSREAFF. The DNA for the CDR3 is TGTGCCAGCAGGGCGACCGGGTCCAGAGAAGCTTTCTTT.

The chain joins TRBV6-1 to TRBJ1-4; 7 bases agree with TRBD1. The CDR3 totals 14 residues. Germline loops: CDR1 MNHNS, CDR2 SASEGT. With V trimmed by 6 bases and J by 5 bases, 6 bases remained unmatched. The CDR3 DNA follows: TGTGCCAGCAGACGACAGGGCGGGAATGAAAAACTGTTTTTT. Residues: CASRRQGGNEKLFF.

This chain joins TRBV30 and TRBJ1-5, with a weak D call TRBD1 (5 bases). Germline assignment: CDR1 GTSNPN and CDR2 SVGIG (reference sequence). V lost 0 bases and J lost 7, with 13 bases in between. This CDR3 is 14 amino acids long. The CDR3 DNA follows: TGTGCCTGGAGTGTCCTGGGGCCGGACCAGCCCCAGCATTTT. Translated, it gives CAWSVLGPDQPQHF.

The chain uses TRBV7-2 and TRBJ2-1, with 9 positions matching TRBD2. This CDR3 spans 14 amino acids. CDR1 SGHTA and CDR2 FQGNSA come from the germline V gene. CDR3 coding DNA: TGTGCTACCAAGCGGGAGGCGATATACAATGAGCAGTTCTTC. The encoded protein is CATKREAIYNEQFF.

This clone has only a few counts. The chain couples TRBV5-1 to TRBJ2-7; 10 bases are a match to TRBD1. The CDR3 is 14 amino acids. Looked up from germline, CDR1 is SGHRS and CDR2 is YFSETQ. V lost 7 bases and J lost 5; bases outside the gene matches: 9. In DNA, the CDR3 is TGCGCCAGCGCACCCGGGACAGGGGTCAACGAGCAGTACTTC. Translated, it gives CASAPGTGVNEQYF.

The rearrangement links TRBV28 to TRBJ2-7; TRBD1 matches at 12 bases. V was pared by 3 bases and J by 3 bases, with 12 bases of the junction left unmatched. This CDR3 is built from 18 residues. Germline CDR1 and CDR2: MDHEN and SYDVKM. CDR3 in DNA: TGTGCCAGCAGTTTCCGGCACCGGGACAGGGGGCCCCTCTACGAGCAGTACTTC. Its protein is CASSFRHRDRGPLYEQYF.